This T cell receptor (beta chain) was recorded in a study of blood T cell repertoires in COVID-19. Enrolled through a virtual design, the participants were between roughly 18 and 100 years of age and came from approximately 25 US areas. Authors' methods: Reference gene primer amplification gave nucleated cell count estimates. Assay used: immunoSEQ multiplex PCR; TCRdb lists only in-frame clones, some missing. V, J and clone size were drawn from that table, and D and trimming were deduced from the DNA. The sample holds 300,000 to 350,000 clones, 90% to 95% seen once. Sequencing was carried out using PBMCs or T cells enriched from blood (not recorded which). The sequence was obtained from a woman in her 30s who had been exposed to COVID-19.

CDR3 nucleotide sequence: TGTGCCAGCAGCTGGACCGCCGGGACTGCTCCCTACAATGAGCAGTTCTTC. Its translation: CASSWTAGTAPYNEQFF. V gene TRBV11-2 combines with J gene TRBJ2-1, with a weak D call TRBD2 (6 bases). There are 17 residues in the CDR3. Between the trimmed V and J ends, which lost 4 bases and 2 bases, there was a span of 18 bases. Germline CDR1 SGHAT, CDR2 FQNNGV.